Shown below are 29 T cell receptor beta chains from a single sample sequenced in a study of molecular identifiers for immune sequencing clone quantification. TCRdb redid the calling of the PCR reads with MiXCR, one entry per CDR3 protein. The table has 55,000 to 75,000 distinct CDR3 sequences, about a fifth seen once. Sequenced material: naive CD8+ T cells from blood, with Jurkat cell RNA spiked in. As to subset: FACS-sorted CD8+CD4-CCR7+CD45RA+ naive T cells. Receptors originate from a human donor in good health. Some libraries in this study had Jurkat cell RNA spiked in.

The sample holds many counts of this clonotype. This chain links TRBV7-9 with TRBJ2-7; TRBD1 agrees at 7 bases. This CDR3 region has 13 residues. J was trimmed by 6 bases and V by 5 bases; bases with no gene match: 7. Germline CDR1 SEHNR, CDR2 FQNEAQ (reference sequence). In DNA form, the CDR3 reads TGTGCCAGCAGCCCCGAGGGGGCTCGCGAGCAGTACTTC. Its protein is CASSPEGAREQYF.

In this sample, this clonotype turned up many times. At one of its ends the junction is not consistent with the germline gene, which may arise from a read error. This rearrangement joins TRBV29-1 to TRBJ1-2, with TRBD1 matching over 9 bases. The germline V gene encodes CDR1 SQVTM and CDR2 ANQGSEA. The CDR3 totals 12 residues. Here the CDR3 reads CSVEDRGNGYTF. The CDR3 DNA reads TGCAGCGTCGAAGACAGGGGGAATGGCTACACCTTC. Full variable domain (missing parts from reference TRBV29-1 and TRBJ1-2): SAVISQKPSRDICQRGTSLTIQCQVDSQVTMMFWYRQQPGQSLTLIATANQGSEATYESGFVIDKFPISRPNLTFSTLTVSNMSPEDSSIYLCSVEDRGNGYTFGSGTRLTVV.

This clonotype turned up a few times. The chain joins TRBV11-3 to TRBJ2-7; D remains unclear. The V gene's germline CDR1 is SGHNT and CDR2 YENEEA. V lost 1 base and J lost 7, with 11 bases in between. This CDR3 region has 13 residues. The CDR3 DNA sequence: TGTGCCAGCAGCTTAGGGCCGAGTGGAGAGCAGTACTTC. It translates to CASSLGPSGEQYF.

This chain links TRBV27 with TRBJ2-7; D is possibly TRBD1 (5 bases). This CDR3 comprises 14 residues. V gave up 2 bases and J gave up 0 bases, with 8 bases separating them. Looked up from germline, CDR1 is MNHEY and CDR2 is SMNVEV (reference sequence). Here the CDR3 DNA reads TGTGCCAGCAGTTTAGGTGACAGCTCCTACGAGCAGTACTTC. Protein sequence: CASSLGDSSYEQYF.

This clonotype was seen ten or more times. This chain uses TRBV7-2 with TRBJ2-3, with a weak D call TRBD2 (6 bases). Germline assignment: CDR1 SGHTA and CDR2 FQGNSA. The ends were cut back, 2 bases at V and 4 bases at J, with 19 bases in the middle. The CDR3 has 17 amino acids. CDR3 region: CASSLSKFLGGSDTQYF. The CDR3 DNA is TGTGCCAGCAGCTTATCGAAGTTCTTAGGAGGGTCAGATACGCAGTATTTT. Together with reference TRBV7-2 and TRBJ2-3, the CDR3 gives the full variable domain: GAGVSQSPSNKVTEKGKDVELRCDPISGHTALYWYRQSLGQGLEFLIYFQGNSAPDKSGLPSDRFSAERTGGSVSTLTIQRTQQEDSAVYLCASSLSKFLGGSDTQYFGPGTRLTVL.

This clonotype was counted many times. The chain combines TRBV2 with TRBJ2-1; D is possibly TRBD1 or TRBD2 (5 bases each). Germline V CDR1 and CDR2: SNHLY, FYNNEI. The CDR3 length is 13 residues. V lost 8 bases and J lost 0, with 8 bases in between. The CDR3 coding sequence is TGTGCCAGCGGGGGAAGCTCCTACAATGAGCAGTTCTTC. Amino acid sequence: CASGGSSYNEQFF. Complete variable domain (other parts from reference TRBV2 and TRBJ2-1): EPEVTQTPSHQVTQMGQEVILRCVPISNHLYFYWYRQILGQKVEFLVSFYNNEISEKSEIFDDQFSVERPDGSNFTLKIRSTKLEDSAMYFCASGGSSYNEQFFGPGTRLTVL.

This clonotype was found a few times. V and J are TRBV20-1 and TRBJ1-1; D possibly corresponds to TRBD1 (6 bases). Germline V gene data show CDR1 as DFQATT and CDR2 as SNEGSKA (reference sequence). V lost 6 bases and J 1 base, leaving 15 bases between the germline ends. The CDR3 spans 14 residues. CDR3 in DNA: TGCAGTGCCCGCGGTGGACAGTGGAACACTGAAGCTTTCTTT. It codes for CSARGGQWNTEAFF.

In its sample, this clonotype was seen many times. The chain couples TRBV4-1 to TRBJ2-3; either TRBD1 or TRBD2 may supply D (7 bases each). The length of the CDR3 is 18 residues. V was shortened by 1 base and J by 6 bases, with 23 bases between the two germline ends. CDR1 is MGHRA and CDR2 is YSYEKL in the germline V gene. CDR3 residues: CASSQAPDRVTSSDTQYF. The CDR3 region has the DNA TGCGCCAGCAGCCAAGCCCCAGACAGGGTGACTAGCTCTGATACGCAGTATTTT.

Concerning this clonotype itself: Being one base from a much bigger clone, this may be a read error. Here the CDR3 reads CASWGGAIPYNEQFF. The CDR3 region has the DNA TGCGCCAGCTGGGGGGGGGCAATTCCCTACAATGAGCAGTTCTTC. V and J are TRBV5-1 and TRBJ2-1; a possible D gene is TRBD2 (7 bases). Germline V CDR1 and CDR2: SGHRS, YFSETQ. V was shortened by 7 bases and J by 2 bases, with 16 bases between the two germline ends. This CDR3 has 15 amino acids.

This CDR3 is CASSEVRGTSGRDEQFF. CDR3 nucleotide sequence: TGTGCCAGCAGTGAAGTGCGAGGGACTAGCGGGAGGGATGAGCAGTTCTTC. V is TRBV2 and J is TRBJ2-1; TRBD2 matches at 16 bases. V was clipped by 1 base and J by 8 bases; unmatched bases: 5. The length of the CDR3 is 17 residues. Germline loops: CDR1 SNHLY, CDR2 FYNNEI. The full variable domain, with the rest looked up from reference TRBV2 and TRBJ2-1, is EPEVTQTPSHQVTQMGQEVILRCVPISNHLYFYWYRQILGQKVEFLVSFYNNEISEKSEIFDDQFSVERPDGSNFTLKIRSTKLEDSAMYFCASSEVRGTSGRDEQFFGPGTRLTVL.

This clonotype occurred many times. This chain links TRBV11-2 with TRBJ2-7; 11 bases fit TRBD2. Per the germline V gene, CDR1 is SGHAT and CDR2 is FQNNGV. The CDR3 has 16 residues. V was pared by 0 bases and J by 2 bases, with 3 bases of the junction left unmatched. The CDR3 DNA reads TGTGCCAGCAGCTTAGAGTCTAGCGGGGGGACCTACGAGCAGTACTTC. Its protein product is CASSLESSGGTYEQYF.

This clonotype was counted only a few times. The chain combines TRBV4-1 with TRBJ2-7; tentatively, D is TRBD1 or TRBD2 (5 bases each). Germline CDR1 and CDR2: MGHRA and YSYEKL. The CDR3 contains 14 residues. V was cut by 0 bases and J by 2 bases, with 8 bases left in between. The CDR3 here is CASSQEGVAYEQYF. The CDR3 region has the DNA TGCGCCAGCAGCCAAGAGGGGGTGGCCTACGAGCAGTACTTC.

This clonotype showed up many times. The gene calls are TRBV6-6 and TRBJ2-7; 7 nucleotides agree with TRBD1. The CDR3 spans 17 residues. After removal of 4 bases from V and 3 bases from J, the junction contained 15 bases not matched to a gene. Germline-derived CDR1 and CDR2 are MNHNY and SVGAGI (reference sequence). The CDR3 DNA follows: TGTGCCAGCAGTTTAACAGTGACCGGGACAGAATACTACGAGCAGTACTTC. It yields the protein CASSLTVTGTEYYEQYF.

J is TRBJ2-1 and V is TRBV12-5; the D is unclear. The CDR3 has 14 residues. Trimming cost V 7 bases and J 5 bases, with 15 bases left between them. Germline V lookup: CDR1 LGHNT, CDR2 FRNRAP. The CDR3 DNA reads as TGTGCTAGTGTCGAAGACATAACCCACAATGAGCAGTTCTTC. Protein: CASVEDITHNEQFF.

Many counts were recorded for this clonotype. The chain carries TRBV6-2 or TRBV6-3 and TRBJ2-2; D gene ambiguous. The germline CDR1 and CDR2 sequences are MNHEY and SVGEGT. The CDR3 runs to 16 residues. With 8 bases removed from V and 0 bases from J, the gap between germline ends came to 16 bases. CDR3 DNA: TGTGCCAGCCTACCAAGACTCTTTCCGAACACCGGGGAGCTGTTTTTT. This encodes CASLPRLFPNTGELFF.

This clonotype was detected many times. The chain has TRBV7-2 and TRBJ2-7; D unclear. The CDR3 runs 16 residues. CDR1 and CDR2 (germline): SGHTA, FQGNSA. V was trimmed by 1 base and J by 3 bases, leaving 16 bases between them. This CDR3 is CASSLVFEHLGYEQYF. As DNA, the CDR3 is TGTGCCAGCAGCTTAGTCTTCGAACACCTTGGCTACGAGCAGTACTTC.

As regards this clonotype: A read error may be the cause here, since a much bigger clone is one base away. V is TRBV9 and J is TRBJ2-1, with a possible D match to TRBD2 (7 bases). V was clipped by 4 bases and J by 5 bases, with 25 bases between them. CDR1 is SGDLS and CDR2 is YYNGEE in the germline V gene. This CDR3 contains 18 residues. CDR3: CASSTRTRGSLRDNEQFF. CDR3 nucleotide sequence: TGTGCCAGCAGCACACGGACTAGGGGGAGTCTACGTGACAATGAGCAGTTCTTC.

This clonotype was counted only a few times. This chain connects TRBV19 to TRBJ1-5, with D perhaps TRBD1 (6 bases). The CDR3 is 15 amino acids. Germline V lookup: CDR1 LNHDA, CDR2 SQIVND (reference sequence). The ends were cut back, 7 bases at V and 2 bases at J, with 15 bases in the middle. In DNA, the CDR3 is TGTGCCAGTACCGCGACAGGAAATGGCAATCAGCCCCAGCATTTT. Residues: CASTATGNGNQPQHF.

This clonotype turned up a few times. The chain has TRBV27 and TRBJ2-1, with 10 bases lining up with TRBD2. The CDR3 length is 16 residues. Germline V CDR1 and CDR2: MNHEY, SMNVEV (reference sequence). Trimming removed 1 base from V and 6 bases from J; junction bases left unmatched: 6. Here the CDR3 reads CASSLLLASGSNEQFF. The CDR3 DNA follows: TGTGCCAGCAGTTTATTGTTGGCTAGCGGGAGCAATGAGCAGTTCTTC.

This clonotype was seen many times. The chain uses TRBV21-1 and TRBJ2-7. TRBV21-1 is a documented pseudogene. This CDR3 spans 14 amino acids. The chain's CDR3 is CASSRNDPTYEQYF. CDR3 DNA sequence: TGTGCCAGCAGCCGTAACGACCCAACCTACGAGCAGTACTTC.

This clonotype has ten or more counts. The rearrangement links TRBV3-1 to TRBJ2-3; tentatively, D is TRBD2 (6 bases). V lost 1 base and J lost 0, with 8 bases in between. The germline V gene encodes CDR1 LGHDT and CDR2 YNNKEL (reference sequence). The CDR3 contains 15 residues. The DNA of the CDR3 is TGTGCCAGCAGCCAAGGGGGGACTAGCACAGATACGCAGTATTTT. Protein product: CASSQGGTSTDTQYF.

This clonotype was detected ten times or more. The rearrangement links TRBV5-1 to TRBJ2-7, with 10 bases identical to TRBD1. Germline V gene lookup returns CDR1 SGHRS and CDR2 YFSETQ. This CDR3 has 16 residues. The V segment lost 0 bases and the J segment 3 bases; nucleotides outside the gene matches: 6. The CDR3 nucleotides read TGCGCCAGCAGCTTGGGGGGGTGGACAGGGGGCTACGAGCAGTACTTC. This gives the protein CASSLGGWTGGYEQYF.

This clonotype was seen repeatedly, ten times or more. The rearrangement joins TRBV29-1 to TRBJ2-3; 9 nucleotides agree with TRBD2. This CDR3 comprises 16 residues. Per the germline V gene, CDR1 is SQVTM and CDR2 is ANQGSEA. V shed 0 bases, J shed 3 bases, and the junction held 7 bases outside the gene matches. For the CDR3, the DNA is TGCAGCGTTGAAGATTTGTTAGCGGGAGAGACAGATACGCAGTATTTT. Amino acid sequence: CSVEDLLAGETDTQYF.

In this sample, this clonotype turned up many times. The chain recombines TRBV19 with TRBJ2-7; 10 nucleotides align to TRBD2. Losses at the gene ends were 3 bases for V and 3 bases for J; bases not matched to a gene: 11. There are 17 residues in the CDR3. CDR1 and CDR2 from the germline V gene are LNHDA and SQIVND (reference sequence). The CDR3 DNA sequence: TGTGCCAGTAGTATTGGGGCCGGGACTAGCGCGTTCTACGAGCAGTACTTC. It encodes CASSIGAGTSAFYEQYF.

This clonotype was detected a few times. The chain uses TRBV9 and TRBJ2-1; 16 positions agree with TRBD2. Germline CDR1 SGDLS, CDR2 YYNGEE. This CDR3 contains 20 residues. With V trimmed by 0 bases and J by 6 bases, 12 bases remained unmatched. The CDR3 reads CASSVDGTSGRAPFRNEQFF. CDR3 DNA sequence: TGTGCCAGCAGCGTAGATGGGACTAGCGGGAGGGCCCCATTTCGCAATGAGCAGTTCTTC.

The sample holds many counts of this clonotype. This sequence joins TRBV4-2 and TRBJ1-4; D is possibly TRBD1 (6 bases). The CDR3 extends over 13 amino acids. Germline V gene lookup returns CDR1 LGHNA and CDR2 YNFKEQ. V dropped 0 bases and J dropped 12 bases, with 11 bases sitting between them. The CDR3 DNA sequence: TGTGCCAGCAGCCAAGAGGGGGGCAGAGAACTGTTTTTT. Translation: CASSQEGGRELFF.

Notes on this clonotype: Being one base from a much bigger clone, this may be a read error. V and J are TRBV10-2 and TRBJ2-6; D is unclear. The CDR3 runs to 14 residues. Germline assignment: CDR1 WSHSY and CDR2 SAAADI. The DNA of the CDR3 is TGCGCCGGCAGAGATGGATCTGGGGCCAACGTCCTGACTTTC. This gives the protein CAGRDGSGANVLTF.

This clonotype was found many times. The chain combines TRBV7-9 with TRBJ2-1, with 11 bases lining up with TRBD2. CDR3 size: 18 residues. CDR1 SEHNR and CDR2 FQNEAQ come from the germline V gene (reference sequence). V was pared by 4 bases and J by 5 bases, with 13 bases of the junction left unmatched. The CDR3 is CASSYTIRLAGLHNEQFF. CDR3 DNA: TGTGCCAGCAGCTATACGATAAGACTAGCGGGACTGCACAATGAGCAGTTCTTC.

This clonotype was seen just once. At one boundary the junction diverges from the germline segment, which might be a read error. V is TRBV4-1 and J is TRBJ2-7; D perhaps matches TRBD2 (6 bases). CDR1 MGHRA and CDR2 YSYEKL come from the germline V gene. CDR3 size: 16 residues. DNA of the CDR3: TGCGCCAGCAGCCCTATCCCGGGAGCCCGCCCCTACGAGCAGCACTTC. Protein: CASSPIPGARPYEQHF.